These 22 T cell receptor beta chains were all obtained from the same sample, sequenced in a study of T-cell reconstitution after alpha-beta-depleted transplantation in children. For TCRbeta, the library was prepared with unique molecular identifiers. TCRdb fed the PCR reads into MiXCR, producing one record per CDR3 protein. The repertoire includes over 550,000 distinct CDR3 sequences, about 11% of them detected once, and less than 5% sits in the top ten. Source: PBMCs from the stem cell graft donor, taken from the stem cell graft. These receptors were collected from a human donor who donated a stem cell graft to a child with acute myeloid leukemia.

This clonotype was seen more than once but under ten times. In DNA, the CDR3 is TGCGCCAGCAGCCAAGAAGTTCCTGGACCGGGACTAGTGGATCACTACGAGCAGTACTTC. Translating it yields CASSQEVPGPGLVDHYEQYF. J is TRBJ2-7 and V is TRBV4-3; 8 bases align to TRBD2. This CDR3 has 20 amino acids. Germline V CDR1 and CDR2: LGHNA, YSLEER. The junction had 19 bases not matched to a gene; V was cut back by 0 bases and J by 3 bases.

The V gene is TRBV10-3, the J gene TRBJ2-7; 7 bases are shared with TRBD1. Germline V gene lookup returns CDR1 ENHRY and CDR2 SYGVKD. This CDR3 region has 15 residues. The J segment lost 3 bases and the V segment lost 2 bases, leaving 7 bases of the junction unmatched. The CDR3 nucleotides read TGTGCCATCAGTGAGGGACAGGATGGAATCTACGAGCAGTACTTC. Translated: CAISEGQDGIYEQYF.

The sample holds a few counts of this clonotype. CDR3 region: CASSLAGAGSGPDTQYF. CDR3 coding DNA: TGCGCCAGCAGCTTGGCCGGAGCGGGATCAGGCCCAGATACGCAGTATTTT. The genes are TRBV5-1 and TRBJ2-3; 7 nucleotides match TRBD2. The V gene end was trimmed by 0 bases and the J gene end by 4 bases; junction bases not matched to a gene: 11. CDR1 and CDR2 (germline): SGHRS, YFSETQ. The CDR3 is made up of 17 amino acids.

The chain is built from TRBV10-3 and TRBJ2-5; 14 bases match TRBD2. The CDR3 spans 21 residues. The J segment lost 5 bases and the V segment lost 6 bases, leaving 23 bases of the junction unmatched. CDR1 and CDR2 (germline): ENHRY, SYGVKD. In DNA, the CDR3 is TGTGCCATCAGCCTAAATCTGGTGGACAGGGGGACTAGCGGGAGTCCGGAGACCCAGTACTTC. As protein: CAISLNLVDRGTSGSPETQYF.

This clonotype was detected many times. The chain recombines TRBV2 with TRBJ2-7, with D possibly being TRBD2 (5 bases). Trimming removed 3 bases at V and 4 bases at J, with 7 bases between. Germline-derived CDR1 and CDR2 are SNHLY and FYNNEI. The CDR3 has 12 residues. CDR3 residues: CASSEEEYEQYF. CDR3 nucleotides: TGTGCCAGCAGTGAGGAGGAATACGAGCAGTACTTC.

This clonotype was observed at least ten times. The gene calls are TRBV5-1 and TRBJ2-3, with a tentative D call TRBD2 (6 bases). The V gene's germline CDR1 is SGHRS and CDR2 YFSETQ. The CDR3 is 15 residues long. Trimming left V 0 bases short and J 6 bases short, with 14 bases between. The CDR3 loop reads CASSLASAGLDTQYF. The CDR3 nucleotides read TGCGCCAGCAGCTTGGCCTCGGCGGGACTGGATACGCAGTATTTT. Together with reference TRBV5-1 and TRBJ2-3, the CDR3 gives the full variable domain: KAGVTQTPRYLIKTRGQQVTLSCSPISGHRSVSWYQQTPGQGLQFLFEYFSETQRNKGNFPGRFSGRQFSNSRSEMNVSTLELGDSALYLCASSLASAGLDTQYFGPGTRLTVL.

Many counts were recorded for this clonotype. The chain couples TRBV20-1 to TRBJ2-7; D is possibly TRBD2 (7 bases). Trimming took 7 bases from V and 6 from J, leaving 16 bases between them. The CDR3 is made up of 12 amino acids. Looked up from germline, CDR1 is DFQATT and CDR2 is SNEGSKA (reference sequence). CDR3 region: CSVIVGGVEQYF. DNA for the CDR3: TGCAGTGTCATCGTAGGGGGGGTCGAGCAGTACTTC.

This clonotype has a handful of counts. The rearrangement joins TRBV18 to TRBJ2-3; D is unclear. The CDR3 is made up of 12 amino acids. CDR1 is KGHSH, CDR2 LQKENI, per germline. The V end lost 3 bases, the J end lost 7 bases, and 8 bases lay between the germline ends. The CDR3 sequence is CASSPATNTQYF. The CDR3 DNA follows: TGTGCCAGCTCACCGGCTACAAATACGCAGTATTTT.

There are many counts of this clonotype. V usage is TRBV28 and J usage is TRBJ2-2; 7 bases align to TRBD1. The CDR3 has 15 residues. Unmatched junction bases numbered 6, after V lost 7 bases and J lost 1 base. Looked up from germline, CDR1 is MDHEN and CDR2 is SYDVKM. The CDR3 DNA sequence: TGTGCCAGCATCGAGGGGACAGAGAACACCGGGGAGCTGTTTTTT. Translating gives CASIEGTENTGELFF.

The J gene is TRBJ1-2, the V gene TRBV6-1; 8 bases are shared with TRBD1. V gave up 6 bases and J gave up 4 bases; unmatched junction bases: 10. Germline-derived CDR1 and CDR2 are MNHNS and SASEGT. The CDR3 consists of 15 residues. The CDR3 protein is CASRAGGQVGYGYTF. The CDR3 bases are TGTGCCAGCAGGGCGGGGGGACAGGTCGGCTATGGCTACACCTTC.

This clonotype was seen ten or more times. The chain links TRBV11-3 to TRBJ2-3; D not resolved. The CDR3 consists of 13 residues. Germline assignment: CDR1 SGHNT and CDR2 YENEEA. Trimming stripped 2 bases from V and 6 bases from J, with 9 bases between. In DNA form, the CDR3 reads TGTGCCAGCAGCTTAAGGTTTCAGGATACGCAGTATTTT. Its translation: CASSLRFQDTQYF.

In its sample, this clonotype was seen a few times. The rearrangement links TRBV6-2 or TRBV6-3 to TRBJ2-1, with D tentatively TRBD1 or TRBD2 (5 bases each). Germline-derived CDR1 and CDR2 are MNHEY and SVGEGT. This CDR3 comprises 15 residues. V lost 10 bases and J 5 bases, leaving 21 bases between the germline ends. CDR3 loop: CATLWDARVHNEQFF. CDR3 nucleotides: TGTGCCACCCTTTGGGACGCCCGAGTCCACAATGAGCAGTTCTTC.

V usage is TRBV7-9 and J usage is TRBJ2-3, with D unclear. The CDR3 is 14 residues long. Trimming removed 3 bases at V and 6 bases at J, with 13 bases between. Germline V gives CDR1 SEHNR, CDR2 FQNEAQ (reference sequence). CDR3: CASSLRSYEDTQYF. CDR3 nucleotides: TGTGCCAGCAGCTTGCGGTCCTACGAGGATACGCAGTATTTT.

This clonotype was detected ten times or more. As DNA, the CDR3 is TGTGCCACCAGTGATTTGCACAGGGGCGTGCAAGATACGCAGTATTTT. Residues: CATSDLHRGVQDTQYF. The genes are TRBV24-1 and TRBJ2-3, with 7 bases lining up with TRBD1. Per germline, CDR1 KGHDR and CDR2 SFDVKD. The ends lost 0 bases at V and 5 bases at J; junction bases unmatched: 7. The CDR3 runs 16 residues.

Many counts were recorded for this clonotype. The chain is built from TRBV10-3 and TRBJ2-1; 7 bases agree with TRBD2. This CDR3 is 15 amino acids long. The V and J ends lost 3 bases and 10 bases, in that order; junction bases with no gene match: 12. Germline V gene lookup returns CDR1 ENHRY and CDR2 SYGVKD. CDR3 region: CAISDTELRREEQFF. DNA of the CDR3: TGTGCCATCAGTGATACCGAATTGAGGCGGGAGGAGCAGTTCTTC.

The table lists this clonotype with many counts. The CDR3 is CASSVDAGGANTEAFF. CDR3 DNA sequence: TGTGCCAGCAGCGTAGATGCAGGGGGCGCGAACACTGAAGCTTTCTTT. The chain links TRBV9 to TRBJ1-1, with TRBD1 matching 8 bases. The V and J ends lost 0 bases and 1 base, in that order; junction bases with no gene match: 5. The germline gives CDR1 SGDLS, CDR2 YYNGEE. The CDR3 is made up of 16 amino acids.

The chain combines TRBV20-1 with TRBJ2-7; possible D gene TRBD1, 5 bases. The CDR3 covers 14 residues. The germline gives CDR1 DFQATT, CDR2 SNEGSKA (reference sequence). V lost 2 bases and J 4 bases, leaving 15 bases between the germline ends. The DNA for the CDR3 is TGCAGTGCTAGATCCAGGGATAGAGGATACGAGCAGTACTTC. This sequence encodes CSARSRDRGYEQYF.

This clonotype occurred many times. The chain has TRBV6-5 and TRBJ1-1, with a possible D match to TRBD1 (5 bases). V dropped 2 bases and J dropped 7 bases, with 14 bases sitting between them. The CDR3 is 14 residues long. Germline V CDR1 and CDR2: MNHEY, SVGAGI. In DNA, the CDR3 is TGTGCCAGCAGTTACGCACTTCAGGGAATTGAAGCTTTCTTT. Amino acid sequence: CASSYALQGIEAFF.

This clonotype was seen many times. This chain joins TRBV20-1 and TRBJ1-5; D unclear. Germline V gene sequence: CDR1 DFQATT, CDR2 SNEGSKA (reference sequence). CDR3 size: 16 residues. V lost 2 bases and J 6 bases, leaving 20 bases between the germline ends. Here the CDR3 DNA reads TGCAGTGCTAGACCTCTTGCCGGGCTGGAGAGTCAGCCCCAGCATTTT. It is translated as CSARPLAGLESQPQHF.

There are a few counts of this clonotype. The chain carries TRBV6-5 and TRBJ1-1; 7 bases line up with TRBD1. Germline loops: CDR1 MNHEY, CDR2 SVGAGI. The trim removed 2 bases at V and 3 bases at J, leaving 0 bases unmatched. This CDR3 has 13 amino acids. Here the CDR3 DNA reads TGTGCCAGCAGTTACACAGGGGACACTGAAGCTTTCTTT. It is translated as CASSYTGDTEAFF.

V is TRBV29-1 and J is TRBJ2-5; TRBD1 or TRBD2 may be the D gene (6 bases each). V was cut by 6 bases and J by 0 bases, with 11 bases left in between. Looked up from germline, CDR1 is SQVTM and CDR2 is ANQGSEA. This CDR3 contains 13 residues. The CDR3 nucleotides read TGCAGCGTCCAAGGGGGGTACCAAGAGACCCAGTACTTC. This sequence encodes CSVQGGYQETQYF.

The DNA of the CDR3 is TGTGCCAGCAGTTACTCGACAGCAGGGAATTCACCCCTCCACTTT. Encoded protein: CASSYSTAGNSPLHF. V is TRBV6-5 and J is TRBJ1-6, with D perhaps TRBD1 (5 bases). V lost 0 bases to trimming and J lost 7 bases, with 10 bases between them. CDR3 length equals 15 residues. CDR1 and CDR2 (germline): MNHEY, SVGAGI.